This TCR beta chain was captured by sequencing in a study of OX40 agonist ivuxolimab in advanced cancers. Exclusion of a patient followed from autoimmune disease history or systemic immunosuppression. Generated by immunoSEQ multiplex PCR, the TCRdb table keeps only in-frame clones and is missing some. The sample has 45,000 to 55,000 clones; about 80% are singletons. The sequence was collected from an adult with an advanced solid tumor such as melanoma, head and neck, liver or kidney cancer. Sequenced here: CD4+ or CD8+ T cells sorted from blood, sampled in a trial of the OX40 agonist ivuxolimab.

This CDR3 is CASSFGVFKGDTQYF. The CDR3 nucleotides read TGTGCCAGCAGTTTTGGAGTCTTTAAGGGAGATACGCAGTATTTT. This chain connects TRBV28 to TRBJ2-3; D unresolved. The CDR3 sequence is 15 residues long. Trimming removed 3 bases from V and 5 bases from J, with 15 bases in between. The germline V gene encodes CDR1 MDHEN and CDR2 SYDVKM. Full variable domain (outside the CDR3, taken from reference TRBV28 and TRBJ2-3): DVKVTQSSRYLVKRTGEKVFLECVQDMDHENMFWYRQDPGLGLRLIYFSYDVKMKEKGDIPEGYSVSREKKERFSLILESASTNQTSMYLCASSFGVFKGDTQYFGPGTRLTVL.